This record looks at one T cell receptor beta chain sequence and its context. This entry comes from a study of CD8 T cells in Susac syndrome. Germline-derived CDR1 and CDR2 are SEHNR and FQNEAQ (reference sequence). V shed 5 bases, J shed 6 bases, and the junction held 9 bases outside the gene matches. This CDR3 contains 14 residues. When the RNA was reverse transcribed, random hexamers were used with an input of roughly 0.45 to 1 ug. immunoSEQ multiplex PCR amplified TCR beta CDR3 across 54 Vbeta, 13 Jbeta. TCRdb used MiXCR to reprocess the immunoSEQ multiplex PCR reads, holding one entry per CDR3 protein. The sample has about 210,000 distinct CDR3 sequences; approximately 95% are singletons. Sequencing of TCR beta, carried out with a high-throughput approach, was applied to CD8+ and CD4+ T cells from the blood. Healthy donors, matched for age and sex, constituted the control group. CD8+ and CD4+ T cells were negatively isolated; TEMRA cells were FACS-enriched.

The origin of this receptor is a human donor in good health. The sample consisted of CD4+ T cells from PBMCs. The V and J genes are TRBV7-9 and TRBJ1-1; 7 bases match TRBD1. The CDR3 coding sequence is TGTGCCAGCAGCACGACAGGGTTTGCCCCTGAAGCTTTCTTT. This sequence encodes CASSTTGFAPEAFF.